This T cell receptor (beta chain) is drawn from a study of blood T cell repertoires in COVID-19. TCRdb keeps only in-frame clones here, not all; method: immunoSEQ multiplex PCR. The sample has more than 250,000 clones; approximately 90% are singletons. There are 14 residues in the CDR3. Germline trimming cut 5 bases from V and 3 bases from J; bases unmatched to any gene: 5. CDR1 and CDR2 (germline): SGHNT, YENEEA. The sequence derives from a woman in her forties or fifties with COVID-19, enrolled during active disease. This chain connects TRBV11-3 to TRBJ1-2; 8 bases agree with TRBD1. The sample consisted of peripheral blood. This chain's CDR3 is CASSPQGADYGYTF. CDR3 DNA: TGTGCCAGCAGCCCCCAGGGGGCGGACTATGGCTACACCTTC.